This TCR beta chain stems from a study of identifying expanded T cells in peripheral blood. General study findings and limits: Roughly two-week clone count variance significantly increased as total template count grew. Over around two and four weeks, about 15 and 19 clones changed, versus around 1.3 between replicates.

With 4 bases clipped from V and 12 bases from J, the junction kept 8 bases outside the gene matches. The germline V gene encodes CDR1 LNHDA and CDR2 SQIVND (reference sequence). The CDR3 spans 13 residues. During the collection period, no donor immune events like infections were recorded. Sequencing was performed with immunoSEQ multiplex PCR; in TCRdb, only in-frame clones are kept and a portion is missing. This sample has some 96,000 clones; 88% occur once, and the top ten carry less than 7%. In the case of this clone: Antigen: not known.

The genes are TRBV19 and TRBJ2-1; 8 nucleotides match TRBD1. Sample: blood. The TCR originated in a person between 18 and 75 years old in good health. The CDR3 region has the DNA TGTGCCAGTAGTACCCTAAACACAGGGGGGCAGTTCTTC. This encodes CASSTLNTGGQFF.